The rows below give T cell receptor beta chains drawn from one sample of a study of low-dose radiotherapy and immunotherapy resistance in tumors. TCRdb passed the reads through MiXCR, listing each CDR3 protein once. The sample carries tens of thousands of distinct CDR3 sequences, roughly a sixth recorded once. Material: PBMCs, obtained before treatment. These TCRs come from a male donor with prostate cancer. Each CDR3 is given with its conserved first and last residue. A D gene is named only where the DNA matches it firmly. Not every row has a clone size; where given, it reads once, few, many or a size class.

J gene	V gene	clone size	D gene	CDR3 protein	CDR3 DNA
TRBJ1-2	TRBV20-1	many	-	CSARDFRAEQGIYGYTF	TGCAGTGCTAGAGATTTTCGGGCGGAACAGGGCATCTATGGCTACACCTTC
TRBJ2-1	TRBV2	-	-	CASSEGERGLSSYNEQFF	TGTGCCAGCAGTGAGGGTGAACGAGGTCTCAGCTCCTACAATGAGCAGTTCTTC
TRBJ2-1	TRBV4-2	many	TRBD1	CASSQGQREQFF	TGTGCCAGCAGCCAGGGACAGCGTGAGCAGTTCTTC
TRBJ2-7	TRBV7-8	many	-	CASSSPFGEQYF	TGTGCCAGCAGCTCGCCGTTCGGGGAGCAGTACTTC
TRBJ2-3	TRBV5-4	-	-	CASSLSYLTDTQYF	TGTGCCAGCAGCTTGAGTTACTTGACAGATACGCAGTATTTT
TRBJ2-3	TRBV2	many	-	CATRSGTVPHF	TGTGCCACTAGATCCGGGACTGTCCCTCATTTT
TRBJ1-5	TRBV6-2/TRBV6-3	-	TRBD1	CASSPLPGQGRFRQPQHF	TGTGCCAGCAGTCCCCTCCCGGGACAGGGCCGCTTTAGGCAGCCCCAGCATTTT
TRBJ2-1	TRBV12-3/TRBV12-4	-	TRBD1	CASSLGNRGYNEQFF	TGTGCCAGCAGTCTCGGGAACAGGGGGTACAATGAGCAGTTCTTC
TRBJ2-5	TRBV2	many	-	CASNWPQETQYF	TGTGCCAGCAACTGGCCTCAAGAGACCCAGTACTTC
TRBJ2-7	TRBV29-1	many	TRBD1	CSVPNDRGVTYEQYF	TGCAGCGTCCCAAATGACAGGGGGGTAACCTACGAGCAGTACTTC
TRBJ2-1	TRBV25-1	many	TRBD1	CASGPRDRGINEQFF	TGTGCCAGCGGCCCCCGGGACAGGGGTATCAATGAGCAGTTCTTC
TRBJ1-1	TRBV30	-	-	CAWMMAPSTEAFF	TGTGCCTGGATGATGGCCCCGTCGACTGAAGCTTTCTTT
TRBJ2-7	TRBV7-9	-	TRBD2	CASSPGLAGEGSSYEQYF	TGTGCCAGCAGCCCGGGACTAGCGGGAGAGGGGAGCTCCTACGAGCAGTACTTC
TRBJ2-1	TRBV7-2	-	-	CASSLGSLGVDEQFF	TGTGCCAGCAGCTTAGGTAGCCTTGGGGTCGATGAGCAGTTCTTC
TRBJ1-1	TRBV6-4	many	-	CASSEGRGTEAFF	TGTGCCAGCAGTGAGGGCAGGGGCACTGAAGCTTTCTTT
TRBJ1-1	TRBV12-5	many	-	CATRGIGSTEAFF	TGTGCTACACGAGGGATCGGGAGCACTGAAGCTTTCTTT
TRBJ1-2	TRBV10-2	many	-	CASSDRSDGLYGYTF	TGCGCCAGCAGTGATCGAAGCGACGGACTCTATGGCTACACCTTC
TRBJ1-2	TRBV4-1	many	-	CASSQEPAPYGYTF	TGCGCCAGCAGCCAAGAACCAGCGCCCTATGGCTACACCTTC
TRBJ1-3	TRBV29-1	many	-	CSVGGAGNTIYF	TGCAGCGTCGGGGGCGCTGGAAACACCATATATTTT
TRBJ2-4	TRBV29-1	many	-	CSVTGSVTKNIQYF	TGCAGCGTTACAGGGTCGGTGACCAAAAACATTCAGTACTTC
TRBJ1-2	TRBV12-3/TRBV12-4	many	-	CASSPNPRQPGGYTF	TGTGCCAGCAGTCCTAACCCGAGACAACCGGGTGGCTACACCTTC
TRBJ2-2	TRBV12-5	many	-	CASGLVLNKNTGELFF	TGTGCTAGTGGTTTGGTACTAAATAAGAACACCGGGGAGCTGTTTTTT
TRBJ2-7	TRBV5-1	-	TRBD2	CASSLLARTSYEQYF	TGCGCCAGCAGCTTACTAGCGAGAACTTCCTACGAGCAGTACTTC
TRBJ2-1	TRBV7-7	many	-	CASSALSGALNEQFF	TGTGCTAGCAGCGCCCTGTCGGGGGCGTTAAATGAGCAGTTCTTC
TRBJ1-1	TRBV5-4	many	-	CASSSGGGNTEAFF	TGTGCCAGCAGCTCGGGAGGAGGGAACACTGAAGCTTTCTTT
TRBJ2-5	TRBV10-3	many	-	CAISENPGGQETQYF	TGTGCCATCAGCGAGAATCCAGGGGGGCAAGAGACCCAGTACTTC
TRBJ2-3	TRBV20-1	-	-	CSPEDSLIDTQYF	TGCAGTCCCGAAGACAGCCTGATAGATACGCAGTATTTT
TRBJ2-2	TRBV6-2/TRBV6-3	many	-	CASSEDGFDTGELFF	TGTGCCAGCAGTGAAGACGGGTTTGACACCGGGGAGCTGTTTTTT
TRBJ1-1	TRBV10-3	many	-	CAISESGGGLNTEAFF	TGTGCCATCAGTGAGTCTGGGGGAGGGTTGAACACTGAAGCTTTCTTT
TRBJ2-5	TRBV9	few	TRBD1	CASSYRGNNQRQETQYF	TGTGCCAGCAGCTACAGGGGGAATAACCAGCGGCAAGAGACCCAGTACTTC
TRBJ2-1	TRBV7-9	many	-	CAAAPRLDEQFF	TGTGCCGCAGCCCCCAGATTGGATGAGCAGTTCTTC
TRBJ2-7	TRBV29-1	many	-	CSVEDPAGAGDEQYF	TGCAGCGTTGAAGATCCGGCGGGGGCCGGCGACGAGCAGTACTTC
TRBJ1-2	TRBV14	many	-	CASSQTRGNYGYTF	TGTGCCAGCAGCCAAACCAGGGGTAACTATGGCTACACCTTC
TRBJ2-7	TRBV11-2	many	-	CASSLVTAGTEQYF	TGTGCCAGCAGCTTAGTCACTGCAGGGACAGAGCAGTACTTC
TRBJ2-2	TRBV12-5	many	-	CASGLPETGTGELFF	TGTGCTAGTGGTTTACCAGAGACAGGCACCGGGGAGCTGTTTTTT
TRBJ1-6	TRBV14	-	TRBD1	CASSGQGGSPLHF	TGTGCCAGCAGCGGACAGGGAGGTTCACCCCTCCACTTT
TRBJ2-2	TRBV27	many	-	CASSLGSTGELFF	TGTGCCAGCAGTTTAGGGAGTACCGGGGAGCTGTTTTTT
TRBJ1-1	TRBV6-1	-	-	CASSTGRLNTEAFF	TGTGCCAGCAGTACGGGACGGTTGAACACTGAAGCTTTCTTT
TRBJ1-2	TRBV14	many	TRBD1	CASSQDPEVRDRGFDGYTF	TGTGCCAGCAGCCAAGATCCAGAAGTCCGGGACAGGGGATTCGACGGCTACACCTTC
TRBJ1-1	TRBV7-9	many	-	CASLSSLNTEAFF	TGTGCCAGCCTTTCCTCCCTGAACACTGAAGCTTTCTTT
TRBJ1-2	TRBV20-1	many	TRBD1	CSAKGQGGGYTF	TGCAGTGCTAAGGGACAGGGGGGAGGCTACACCTTC
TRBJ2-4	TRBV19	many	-	CASSIDSGSPQNIQYF	TGTGCCAGTAGTATTGATTCGGGGTCCCCTCAAAACATTCAGTACTTC
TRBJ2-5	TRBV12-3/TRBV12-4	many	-	CASSLVPGGETQYF	TGTGCCAGCAGTTTAGTTCCGGGGGGCGAGACCCAGTACTTC
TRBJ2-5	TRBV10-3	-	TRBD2	CAISPGLAGGQETQYF	TGTGCCATCAGCCCGGGGCTAGCGGGGGGACAAGAGACCCAGTACTTC
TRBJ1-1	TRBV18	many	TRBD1	CASSPNRGIYTEAFF	TGTGCCAGCTCACCGAACAGGGGCATATACACTGAAGCTTTCTTT
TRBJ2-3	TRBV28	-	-	CASKVTTTDTQYF	TGTGCCAGCAAGGTAACCACCACAGATACGCAGTATTTT
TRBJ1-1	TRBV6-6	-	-	CASFRGGAEAFF	TGTGCCAGCTTTCGAGGGGGGGCTGAAGCTTTCTTT
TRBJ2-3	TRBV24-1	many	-	CATSESGGGDTQYF	TGTGCCACCAGTGAATCAGGGGGGGGAGATACGCAGTATTTT
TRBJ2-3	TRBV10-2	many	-	CASSDSYPDTQYF	TGCGCCAGCAGTGACTCCTATCCAGATACGCAGTATTTT
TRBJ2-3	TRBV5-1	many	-	CASSLGRLDGTQYF	TGCGCCAGCAGCTTAGGCCGCCTGGATGGTACGCAGTATTTT
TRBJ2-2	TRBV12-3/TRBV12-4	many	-	CASSAGELFF	TGTGCCAGCAGTGCCGGGGAGCTGTTTTTT